This entry lists 29 T cell receptor beta chains sequenced from one sample in a study of Graves' ophthalmopathy and Graves' hyperthyroidism. RNA transcripts served as template for amplifying TCR beta CDR3 sequences. Following a first-round RT-PCR that used HTBI primers, a second-round multiplex PCR was carried out. A single record per CDR3 protein comes from TCRdb applying MiXCR to the multiplex PCR reads. The profile shows about 390,000 distinct CDR3 sequences, approximately 17% of them singletons. Sequencing was performed on peripheral blood. The source of these receptors is an adult woman with stable Graves' hyperthyroidism.

The table lists this clonotype with a few counts. This chain uses TRBV3-1 with TRBJ2-7; 7 bases map to TRBD1. There are 15 residues in the CDR3. V was pared by 1 base and J by 4 bases, with 7 bases of the junction left unmatched. In germline, CDR1 is LGHDT, CDR2 YNNKEL (reference sequence). The CDR3, as DNA: TGTGCCAGCAGCCAAGCAAAGGGGGCAAGGTACGAGCAGTACTTC. It translates to CASSQAKGARYEQYF.

This clonotype was seen ten or more times. The chain combines TRBV6-5 with TRBJ2-7; D call uncertain. CDR3 length: 15 amino acids. Looked up from germline, CDR1 is MNHEY and CDR2 is SVGAGI. V lost 0 bases to trimming and J lost 3 bases, with 12 bases between them. The CDR3 DNA follows: TGTGCCAGCAGTTACTCTGTCCCCTTACGCTACGAGCAGTACTTC. This translates into CASSYSVPLRYEQYF.

This clonotype has ten or more counts. The chain joins TRBV12-3 or TRBV12-4 to TRBJ1-5; 10 bases agree with TRBD1. There are 15 residues in the CDR3. The V segment lost 5 bases and the J segment 5 bases; nucleotides outside the gene matches: 6. CDR3 residues: CASSIRDRGYQPQHF. The CDR3 bases are TGTGCCAGCAGTATCCGGGACAGGGGATATCAGCCCCAGCATTTT.

This clonotype was seen more than once but under ten times. The J gene is TRBJ2-6, the V gene TRBV5-1, with 12 bases identical to TRBD1. This CDR3 is built from 18 residues. The germline CDR1 and CDR2 sequences are SGHRS and YFSETQ. The V and J ends lost 4 bases and 2 bases, in that order; junction bases with no gene match: 7. The CDR3 region is CASSAYGTGGAGANVLTF. The CDR3 nucleotides are TGCGCCAGCAGCGCTTATGGGACAGGGGGCGCTGGGGCCAACGTCCTGACTTTC. The full variable domain, in which reference TRBV5-1 and TRBJ2-6 provide the parts outside the CDR3, is KAGVTQTPRYLIKTRGQQVTLSCSPISGHRSVSWYQQTPGQGLQFLFEYFSETQRNKGNFPGRFSGRQFSNSRSEMNVSTLELGDSALYLCASSAYGTGGAGANVLTFGAGSRLTVL.

This chain links TRBV6-1 with TRBJ1-3; D call uncertain. V gave up 8 bases and J gave up 0 bases, with 11 bases separating them. This CDR3 comprises 14 residues. The V gene's germline CDR1 is MNHNS and CDR2 SASEGT. The CDR3 protein is CASLRAYSGNTIYF. For the CDR3, the DNA is TGTGCCAGCCTTCGGGCATACTCTGGAAACACCATATATTTT.

V gene TRBV12-3 or TRBV12-4 combines with J gene TRBJ1-1; no reliable D call. The V end was cut by 2 bases, the J end by 5 bases, with 6 bases between. The CDR3 has 12 amino acids. CDR3 sequence: CASSLTWTEAFF. The CDR3, as DNA: TGTGCCAGCAGTTTAACGTGGACTGAAGCTTTCTTT.

This clonotype was seen at least ten times. V usage is TRBV20-1 and J usage is TRBJ2-7; 7 bases map to TRBD2. Germline CDR1 DFQATT, CDR2 SNEGSKA (reference sequence). This CDR3 region has 13 residues. After removal of 1 base from V and 0 bases from J, the junction contained 0 bases not matched to a gene. The CDR3 protein is CSARGTSSYEQYF. CDR3 bases: TGCAGTGCTAGAGGGACTAGCTCCTACGAGCAGTACTTC.

The sample holds many counts of this clonotype. The rearrangement links TRBV6-2 or TRBV6-3 to TRBJ1-1, with unresolved D. This CDR3 contains 13 residues. CDR1 is MNHEY and CDR2 is SVGEGT in the germline V gene. With 1 base removed from V and 5 bases from J, the gap between germline ends came to 8 bases. In DNA form, the CDR3 reads TGTGCCAGCAGTTACTTTCGGGGTACTGAAGCTTTCTTT. Its protein is CASSYFRGTEAFF.

The sample holds many counts of this clonotype. At one end the junction does not follow the germline gene, possibly because of a read error. The chain combines TRBV27 with TRBJ1-6; 10 nucleotides match TRBD1. There are 15 residues in the CDR3. CDR1 and CDR2 (germline): MNHEY, SMNVEV (reference sequence). Here the CDR3 reads CVSRTTGGPSAPLHF. The CDR3, as DNA: TGTGTCAGCAGAACGACAGGGGGCCCCTCGGCACCCCTCCACTTT.

The J gene is TRBJ1-1, the V gene TRBV30; D uncertain. Germline V gene lookup returns CDR1 GTSNPN and CDR2 SVGIG (reference sequence). The ends were cut back, 4 bases at V and 2 bases at J, with 20 bases in the middle. This CDR3 is built from 16 residues. CDR3 protein: CAWISRDSPSNTEAFF. CDR3 in DNA: TGTGCCTGGATCTCACGGGATAGCCCTTCTAACACTGAAGCTTTCTTT.

This clonotype was observed many times. The rearrangement uses TRBV6-5 and TRBJ2-2; 7 bases are a match to TRBD2. The V gene's germline CDR1 is MNHEY and CDR2 SVGAGI. This CDR3 has 17 residues. V lost 0 bases, J lost 3 bases, and 7 bases stayed unmatched. The CDR3 sequence is CASSYSPRGDYTGELFF. The CDR3 region has the DNA TGTGCCAGCAGTTACTCACCCCGGGGGGACTACACCGGGGAGCTGTTTTTT.

This clonotype was found many times. The rearrangement joins TRBV19 to TRBJ2-2, with D unclear. Germline loops: CDR1 LNHDA, CDR2 SQIVND (reference sequence). This CDR3 is 16 amino acids long. Trimming left V 0 bases short and J 6 bases short, with 14 bases between. The CDR3 spells CASSIEIAISSGELFF. DNA of the CDR3: TGTGCCAGTAGTATAGAGATCGCGATTTCTTCCGGGGAGCTGTTTTTT.

This clonotype was counted at least ten times. The rearrangement links TRBV2 to TRBJ1-5; D is unclear. The CDR3 spans 16 residues. Germline values: CDR1 SNHLY, CDR2 FYNNEI. V was pared by 8 bases and J by 0 bases, with 17 bases between. The CDR3 is CASGLLSRNSNQPQHF. The CDR3 region has the DNA TGTGCCAGCGGACTTCTCAGTAGAAATAGCAATCAGCCCCAGCATTTT.

In this sample, this clonotype turned up many times. The chain joins TRBV12-3 or TRBV12-4 to TRBJ2-5; no definite D call. The ends were cut back, 4 bases at V and 5 bases at J, with 26 bases in the middle. The CDR3 consists of 18 residues. The CDR3 DNA sequence: TGTGCCAGCAGTTCGCCCTCGCCCCCGGAAACGAACTCGGAGACCCAGTACTTC. Translated, it gives CASSSPSPPETNSETQYF.

This clonotype was counted at least ten times. The chain couples TRBV6-2 or TRBV6-3 to TRBJ2-7; D is perhaps TRBD1 (5 bases). V lost 4 bases and J lost 0, with 13 bases in between. Germline CDR1 MNHEY, CDR2 SVGEGT. The CDR3 runs to 15 residues. CDR3 sequence reads: CASSFPERGSYEQYF. CDR3 bases: TGTGCCAGCAGTTTCCCCGAAAGGGGCTCCTACGAGCAGTACTTC.

This clonotype was counted ten times or more. This sequence joins TRBV20-1 and TRBJ2-7, with 7 bases identical to TRBD1. CDR1 is DFQATT and CDR2 is SNEGSKA in the germline V gene (reference sequence). This CDR3 comprises 13 residues. CDR3 in DNA: TGCCGTACCTCCGGGACAGAAACCTACGAGCAGTACTTC. Protein: CRTSGTETYEQYF.

This clonotype was recorded many times. The chain employs TRBV12-5 and TRBJ2-5; D ambiguous. V was cut by 6 bases and J by 0 bases, with 14 bases left in between. This CDR3 contains 15 residues. Germline assignment: CDR1 LGHNT and CDR2 FRNRAP. CDR3 sequence reads: CASGPAAANQETQYF. CDR3 DNA sequence: TGTGCTAGTGGGCCCGCGGCAGCTAACCAAGAGACCCAGTACTTC.

This clonotype has ten or more counts. This rearrangement joins TRBV10-3 to TRBJ2-7; tentatively, D is TRBD1 (6 bases). The germline V gene encodes CDR1 ENHRY and CDR2 SYGVKD. V was shortened by 10 bases and J by 1 base, with 11 bases between the two germline ends. This CDR3 region has 12 residues. CDR3 protein: CATMTGSYEQYF. CDR3 nucleotide sequence: TGTGCCACCATGACAGGATCCTACGAGCAGTACTTC.

This clonotype has at least ten counts. This chain links TRBV4-2 with TRBJ1-2; TRBD1 agrees at 7 bases. V trimming: 4 bases; J trimming: 1 base; junction bases outside the gene matches: 15. Germline values: CDR1 LGHNA, CDR2 YNFKEQ. The CDR3 sequence is 18 residues long. CDR3 coding DNA: TGTGCCAGCAGCCGAAGACGGACCGGGACAGAGAGTAACTATGGCTACACCTTC. Protein product: CASSRRRTGTESNYGYTF.

The CDR3 nucleotides are TGTGCCAGCAGTTTAACGGGACAGTTCTTCCACTATGGCTACACCTTC. As protein: CASSLTGQFFHYGYTF. The chain uses TRBV12-3 or TRBV12-4 and TRBJ1-2, with 7 positions matching TRBD1. CDR3 length: 16 amino acids. Trimming took 2 bases from V and 3 from J; bases not matched to a gene: 9.

This clonotype was seen only a few times. V and J are TRBV20-1 and TRBJ2-7, with TRBD2 identical over 8 bases. The V gene end was trimmed by 0 bases and the J gene end by 2 bases; junction bases not matched to a gene: 15. This CDR3 has 18 residues. CDR1 DFQATT and CDR2 SNEGSKA come from the germline V gene (reference sequence). The CDR3 region has the DNA TGCAGTGCTAGAGATATGGGGGCTCGCGGGAGGAGGGCCTACGAGCAGTACTTC. As protein: CSARDMGARGRRAYEQYF.

This rearrangement joins TRBV6-1 to TRBJ2-5; 16 bases agree with TRBD2. The CDR3 is 20 amino acids. In germline, CDR1 is MNHNS, CDR2 SASEGT. With V trimmed by 6 bases and J by 5 bases, 18 bases remained unmatched. CDR3 residues: CASSDISGTSGRDSGETQYF. CDR3 DNA sequence: TGTGCCAGCAGCGATATCTCCGGGACTAGCGGGAGGGATTCGGGGGAGACCCAGTACTTC.

This clonotype was counted a single time. The junction differs from germline at one of its ends, possibly a read error. V gene TRBV12-3 or TRBV12-4 combines with J gene TRBJ1-1; possibly TRBD1 for D (6 bases). The CDR3 runs to 14 residues. As DNA, the CDR3 is TGTGTCACCATTTCAGGGGATAAGAACACTGAAGCTCTCTTT. This gives the protein CVTISGDKNTEALF.

This clonotype was seen at least ten times. This chain links TRBV6-1 with TRBJ2-7; D is uncertain. Between the trimmed V and J ends, which lost 1 base and 5 bases, there was a span of 12 bases. CDR1 and CDR2 from the germline V gene are MNHNS and SASEGT. This CDR3 has 14 residues. Here the CDR3 reads CASSEVRRRNEQYF. The DNA for the CDR3 is TGTGCCAGCAGTGAAGTTCGGAGACGCAACGAGCAGTACTTC.

Ten or more counts support this clonotype. The chain employs TRBV11-1 and TRBJ2-7; no reliable D call. V lost 2 bases and J 4 bases, leaving 18 bases between the germline ends. Germline V gene sequence: CDR1 SGHAT, CDR2 FQDESV (reference sequence). The CDR3 is 16 amino acids. The CDR3 is CASSLPGGYPNYEQYF. The CDR3 bases are TGTGCCAGCAGCTTACCTGGCGGCTACCCCAATTACGAGCAGTACTTC.

This clonotype was seen ten or more times. This CDR3 reads CASSLEGGRTEAFF. In DNA, the CDR3 is TGCGCCAGCAGCTTGGAAGGGGGGAGGACTGAAGCTTTCTTT. The rearrangement joins TRBV5-1 to TRBJ1-1; tentatively, D is TRBD1 (6 bases). CDR3 length: 14 residues. Germline CDR1 and CDR2: SGHRS and YFSETQ. Trimming shortened V by 0 bases and J by 5 bases, and 11 bases separated the two germline ends.

The table lists this clonotype with many counts. CDR3 in DNA: TGTGCCAGCAGCTTAGACAACTCTGGAAACACCATATATTTT. This codes for CASSLDNSGNTIYF. The gene calls are TRBV11-2 and TRBJ1-3; D unresolved. The V gene lost 0 bases and the J gene lost 0 bases, with 3 bases spanning the gap. The CDR3 loop spans 14 amino acids. CDR1 is SGHAT and CDR2 is FQNNGV in the germline V gene.

The V and J genes are TRBV11-2 and TRBJ1-2; D is uncertain. Between the trimmed V and J ends, which lost 3 bases and 4 bases, there was a span of 21 bases. CDR1 and CDR2 from the germline V gene are SGHAT and FQNNGV. The CDR3 totals 17 residues. The CDR3 coding sequence is TGTGCCAGCAGCTTCTCGAGCGGGGAGGGAACGAGCTATGGCTACACCTTC. This encodes CASSFSSGEGTSYGYTF.

There are many counts of this clonotype. V gene TRBV30 combines with J gene TRBJ2-7, with D possibly TRBD1 on 5 matching bases. Germline CDR1 is GTSNPN and CDR2 is SVGIG (reference sequence). The V and J ends lost 4 bases and 0 bases respectively, with 7 bases between them. CDR3 length equals 12 residues. CDR3 sequence reads: CAWMDNSYEQYF. The CDR3 nucleotides read TGTGCCTGGATGGACAACTCCTACGAGCAGTACTTC. The variable domain in full, completed from reference TRBV30 and TRBJ2-7, reads SQTIHQWPATLVQPVGSPLSLECTVEGTSNPNLYWYRQAAGRGLQLLFYSVGIGQISSEVPQNLSASRPQDRQFILSSKKLLLSDSGFYLCAWMDNSYEQYFGPGTRLTVT.